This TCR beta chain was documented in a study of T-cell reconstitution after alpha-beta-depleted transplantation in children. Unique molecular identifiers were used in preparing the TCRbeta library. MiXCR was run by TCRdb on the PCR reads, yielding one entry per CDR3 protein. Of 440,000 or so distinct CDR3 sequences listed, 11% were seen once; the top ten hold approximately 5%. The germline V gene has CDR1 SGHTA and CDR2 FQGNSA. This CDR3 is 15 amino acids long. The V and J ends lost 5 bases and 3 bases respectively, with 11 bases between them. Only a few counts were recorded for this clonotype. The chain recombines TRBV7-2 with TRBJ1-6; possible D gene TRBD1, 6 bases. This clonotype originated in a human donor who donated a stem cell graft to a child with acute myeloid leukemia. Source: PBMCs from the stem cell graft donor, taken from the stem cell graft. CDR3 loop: CASSRVRGYNSPLHF. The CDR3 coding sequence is TGTGCCAGCAGCCGGGTCAGGGGCTATAATTCACCCCTCCACTTT.